This T cell receptor beta chain was identified during a study of blood T cell repertoires in COVID-19. As for the study in general: Acute-phase and convalescent COVID-19 samples originated in the United States, Italy and Spain.

Residents of 24 US areas, aged about 18 to 89 years, made up the participants. V shed 4 bases and J 0 bases; nucleotides not matched to a gene: 2. The CDR3 length is 15 residues. CDR1 and CDR2 from the germline V gene are MNHEY and SVGAGI. Original methodology: By means of reference gene primer amplification, nucleated cell counts were estimated. The assay was immunoSEQ multiplex PCR, and TCRdb's table has in-frame clones only and misses some. That table supplies the V and J calls and clone size; D and trimming were determined from the DNA. Counted here are about 370,000 clones, roughly 89% occurring once; the ten biggest clones make up about 1.7%.

This chain uses TRBV6-5 with TRBJ2-2, with 7 bases identical to TRBD1. This receptor was identified in a woman aged 30 to 39 who had recovered from COVID-19. What was sequenced was PBMCs or T cells enriched from blood (not recorded which). The CDR3 sequence: CASSSGTANTGELFF. The CDR3 nucleotides read TGTGCCAGCAGTTCCGGGACAGCGAACACCGGGGAGCTGTTTTTT.